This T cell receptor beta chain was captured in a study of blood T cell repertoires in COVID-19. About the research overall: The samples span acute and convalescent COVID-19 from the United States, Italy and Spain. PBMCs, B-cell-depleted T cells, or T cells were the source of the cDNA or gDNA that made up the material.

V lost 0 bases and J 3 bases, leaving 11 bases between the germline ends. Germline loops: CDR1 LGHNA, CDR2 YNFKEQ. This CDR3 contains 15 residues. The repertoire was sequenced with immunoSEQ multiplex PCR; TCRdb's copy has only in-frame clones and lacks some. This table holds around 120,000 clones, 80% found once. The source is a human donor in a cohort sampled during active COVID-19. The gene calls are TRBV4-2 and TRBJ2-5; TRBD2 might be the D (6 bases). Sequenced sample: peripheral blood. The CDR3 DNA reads TGTGCCAGCAGCCAAGAGTACGGGGAGGAAGAGACCCAGTACTTC. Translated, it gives CASSQEYGEEETQYF.